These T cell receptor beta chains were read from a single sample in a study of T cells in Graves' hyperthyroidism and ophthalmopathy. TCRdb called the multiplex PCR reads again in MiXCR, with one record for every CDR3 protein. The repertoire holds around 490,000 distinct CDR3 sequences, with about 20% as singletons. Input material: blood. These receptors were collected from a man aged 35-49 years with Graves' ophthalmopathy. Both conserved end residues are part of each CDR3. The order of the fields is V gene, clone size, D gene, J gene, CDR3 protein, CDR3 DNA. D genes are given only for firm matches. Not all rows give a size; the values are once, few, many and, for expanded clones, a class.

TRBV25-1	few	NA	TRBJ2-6	CASSDRRDSGANVLTF	TGTGCCAGCAGTGATCGACGGGACTCTGGGGCCAACGTCCTGACTTTC
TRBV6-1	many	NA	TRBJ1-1	CASSLGNLGPGDTEAFF	TGTGCCAGCAGTTTGGGAAACCTGGGACCAGGGGACACTGAAGCTTTCTTT
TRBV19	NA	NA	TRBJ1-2	CPKATYGYTF	TGTCCCAAGGCCACTTATGGCTACACCTTC
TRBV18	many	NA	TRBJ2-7	CASSQGSHSYEQYF	TGTGCCAGCTCCCAGGGGTCCCATTCCTACGAGCAGTACTTC
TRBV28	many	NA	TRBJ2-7	CASRVSSSYEQYF	TGTGCCAGCAGGGTCAGCTCCTCCTACGAGCAGTACTTC
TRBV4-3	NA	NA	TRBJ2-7	CASSQDGLFYNEQYF	TGCGCCAGCAGCCAAGATGGGCTATTCTACAATGAGCAGTACTTC
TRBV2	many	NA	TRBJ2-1	CASSEALRAGGSYNEQFF	TGTGCCAGCAGTGAAGCGCTTCGTGCCGGGGGCTCCTACAATGAGCAGTTCTTC
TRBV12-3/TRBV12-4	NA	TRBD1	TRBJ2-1	CASYRDRVVNEQFF	TGTGCCAGCTATAGGGACAGGGTGGTCAATGAGCAGTTCTTC
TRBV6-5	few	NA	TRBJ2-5	CASSYSMAGEETQYF	TGTGCCAGCAGTTACTCGATGGCAGGGGAAGAGACCCAGTACTTC
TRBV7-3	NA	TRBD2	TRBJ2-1	CASSLTLAGVDEQFF	TGTGCCAGCAGCTTAACACTAGCGGGAGTCGATGAGCAGTTCTTC
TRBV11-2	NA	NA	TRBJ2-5	CASSRDPAETQYF	TGTGCCAGCAGCCGCGACCCCGCGGAGACCCAGTACTTC
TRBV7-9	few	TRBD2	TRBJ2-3	CASSSPGGGPSTDTQYF	TGTGCCAGCAGCTCCCCGGGGGGGGGCCCAAGCACAGATACGCAGTATTTT
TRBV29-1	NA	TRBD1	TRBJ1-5	CSVGTGINQPQHF	TGCAGCGTTGGGACAGGGATTAATCAGCCCCAGCATTTT
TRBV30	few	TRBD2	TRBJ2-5	CAWSVQRGGRQETQYF	TGTGCCTGGAGTGTCCAGCGGGGGGGCCGCCAAGAGACCCAGTACTTC
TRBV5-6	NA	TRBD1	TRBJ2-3	CASSPYLTGQTTDTQYF	TGTGCCAGCAGCCCCTATCTTACGGGACAGACCACAGATACGCAGTATTTT
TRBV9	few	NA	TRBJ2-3	CASSVEGTTQYF	TGTGCCAGCAGCGTAGAGGGTACTACGCAGTATTTT